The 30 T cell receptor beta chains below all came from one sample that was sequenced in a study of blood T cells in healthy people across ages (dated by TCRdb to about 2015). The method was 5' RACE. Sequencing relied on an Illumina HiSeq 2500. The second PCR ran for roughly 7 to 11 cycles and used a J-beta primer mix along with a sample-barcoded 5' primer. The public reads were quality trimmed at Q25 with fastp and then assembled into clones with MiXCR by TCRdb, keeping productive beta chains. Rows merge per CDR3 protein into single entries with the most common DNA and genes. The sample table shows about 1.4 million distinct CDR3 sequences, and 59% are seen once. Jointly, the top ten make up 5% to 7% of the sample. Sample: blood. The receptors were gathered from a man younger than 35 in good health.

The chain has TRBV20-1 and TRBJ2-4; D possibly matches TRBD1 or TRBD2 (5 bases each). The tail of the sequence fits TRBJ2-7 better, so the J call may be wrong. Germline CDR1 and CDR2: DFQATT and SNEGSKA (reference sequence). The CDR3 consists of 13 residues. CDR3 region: CSARGDGTYEQYF. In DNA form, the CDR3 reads TGCAGTGCTAGAGGGGACGGGACCTACGAGCAGTACTTC.

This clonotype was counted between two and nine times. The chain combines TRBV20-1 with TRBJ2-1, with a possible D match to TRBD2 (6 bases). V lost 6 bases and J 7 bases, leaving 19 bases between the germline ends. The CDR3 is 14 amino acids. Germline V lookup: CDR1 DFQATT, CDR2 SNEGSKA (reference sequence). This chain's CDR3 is CSANPPTGGNEQFF. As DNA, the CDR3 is TGCAGTGCCAACCCCCCCACCGGAGGGAATGAGCAGTTCTTC.

The CDR3 coding sequence is TGCAGCGTTGGGGACTTTGGGAGCTCCTACGAGCAGTACTTC. This sequence encodes CSVGDFGSSYEQYF. J is TRBJ2-7 and V is TRBV29-1, with D perhaps matching TRBD2 (6 bases). CDR1 is SQVTM, CDR2 ANQGSEA, per germline. Trimming took off 4 bases at V and 0 bases at J, with 13 bases between the two ends. This CDR3 is built from 14 residues.

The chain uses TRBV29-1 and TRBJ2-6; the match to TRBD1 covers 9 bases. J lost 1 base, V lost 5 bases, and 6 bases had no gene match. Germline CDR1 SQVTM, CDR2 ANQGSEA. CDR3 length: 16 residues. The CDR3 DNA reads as TGCAGCGTTCCCGGGACAGGGACTTCTGGGGCCAACGTCCTGACTTTC. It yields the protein CSVPGTGTSGANVLTF.

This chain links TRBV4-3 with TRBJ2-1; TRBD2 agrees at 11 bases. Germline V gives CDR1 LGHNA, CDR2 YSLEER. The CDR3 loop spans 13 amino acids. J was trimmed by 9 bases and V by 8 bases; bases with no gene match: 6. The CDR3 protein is CASATSGVGEQFF. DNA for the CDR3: TGCGCCAGCGCGACTAGCGGGGTAGGTGAGCAGTTCTTC.

CDR3 residues: CASSPPRDRDPYEQYF. The CDR3 coding sequence is TGTGCCAGCAGCCCTCCTCGGGACAGGGACCCCTACGAGCAGTACTTC. The chain is built from TRBV7-9 and TRBJ2-7, with 9 bases that match TRBD1. Trimming took 5 bases from V and 2 from J; bases not matched to a gene: 10. Germline CDR1 is SEHNR and CDR2 is FQNEAQ (reference sequence). This CDR3 has 16 amino acids.

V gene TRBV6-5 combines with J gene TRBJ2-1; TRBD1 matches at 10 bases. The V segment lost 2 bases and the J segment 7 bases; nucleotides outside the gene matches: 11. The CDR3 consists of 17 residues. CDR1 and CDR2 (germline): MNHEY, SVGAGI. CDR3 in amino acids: CASSYPKLGTGENEQFF. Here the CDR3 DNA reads TGTGCCAGCAGTTACCCGAAACTCGGGACAGGGGAGAATGAGCAGTTCTTC.

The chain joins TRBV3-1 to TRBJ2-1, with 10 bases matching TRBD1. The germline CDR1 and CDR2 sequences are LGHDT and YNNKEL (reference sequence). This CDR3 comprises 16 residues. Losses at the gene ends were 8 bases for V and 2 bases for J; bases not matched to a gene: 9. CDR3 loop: CASLPGQGSPYNEQFF. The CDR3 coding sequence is TGTGCCAGCTTACCGGGACAGGGGTCTCCCTACAATGAGCAGTTCTTC.

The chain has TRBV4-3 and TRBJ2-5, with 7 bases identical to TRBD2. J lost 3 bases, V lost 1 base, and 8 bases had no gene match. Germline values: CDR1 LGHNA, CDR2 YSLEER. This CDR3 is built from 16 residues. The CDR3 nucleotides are TGCGCCAGCAGCCAAGCCCTCGGACTAGGGGAAGAGACCCAGTACTTC. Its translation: CASSQALGLGEETQYF.

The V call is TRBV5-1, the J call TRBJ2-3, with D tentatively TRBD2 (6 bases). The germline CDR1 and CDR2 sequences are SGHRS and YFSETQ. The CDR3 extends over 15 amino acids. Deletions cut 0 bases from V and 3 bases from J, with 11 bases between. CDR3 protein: CASSLAGGKTDTQYF. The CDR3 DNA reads TGCGCCAGCAGCTTGGCGGGCGGGAAAACAGATACGCAGTATTTT.

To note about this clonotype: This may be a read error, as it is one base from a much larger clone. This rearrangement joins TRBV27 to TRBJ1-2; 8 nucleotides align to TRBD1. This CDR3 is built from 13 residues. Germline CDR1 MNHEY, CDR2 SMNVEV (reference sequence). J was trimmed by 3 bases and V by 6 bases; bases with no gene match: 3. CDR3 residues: CASRLDRDYGYTF. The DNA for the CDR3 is TGTGCCAGCAGATTGGACAGGGACTATGGCTACACCTTC.

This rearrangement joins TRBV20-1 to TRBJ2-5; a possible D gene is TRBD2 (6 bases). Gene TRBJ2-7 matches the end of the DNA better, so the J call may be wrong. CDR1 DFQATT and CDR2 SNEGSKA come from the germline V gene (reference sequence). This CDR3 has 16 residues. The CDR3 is CSARDPLGRDSYEQYF. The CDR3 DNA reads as TGCAGTGCTAGAGATCCCCTTGGGCGGGATTCCTACGAGCAGTACTTC.

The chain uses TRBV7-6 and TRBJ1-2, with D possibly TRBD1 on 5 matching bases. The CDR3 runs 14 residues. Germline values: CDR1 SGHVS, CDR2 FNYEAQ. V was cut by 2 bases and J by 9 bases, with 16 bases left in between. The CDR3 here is CASSLSQGAIRYTF. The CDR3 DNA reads TGTGCCAGCAGCTTAAGTCAGGGAGCAATCCGCTACACCTTC.

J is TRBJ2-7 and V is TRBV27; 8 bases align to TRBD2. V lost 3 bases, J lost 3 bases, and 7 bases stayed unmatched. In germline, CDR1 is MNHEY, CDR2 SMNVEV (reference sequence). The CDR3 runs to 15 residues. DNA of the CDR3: TGTGCCAGCAGTTTCGCGGGAGGACCCCACTACGAGCAGTACTTC. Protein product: CASSFAGGPHYEQYF.

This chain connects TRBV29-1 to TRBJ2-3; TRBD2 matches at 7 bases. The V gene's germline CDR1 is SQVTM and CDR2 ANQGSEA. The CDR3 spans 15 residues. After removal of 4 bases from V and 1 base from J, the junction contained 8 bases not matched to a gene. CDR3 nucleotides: TGCAGCGTTGGGAGCCTGGGAGGGGGCACAGATACGCAGTATTTT. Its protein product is CSVGSLGGGTDTQYF.

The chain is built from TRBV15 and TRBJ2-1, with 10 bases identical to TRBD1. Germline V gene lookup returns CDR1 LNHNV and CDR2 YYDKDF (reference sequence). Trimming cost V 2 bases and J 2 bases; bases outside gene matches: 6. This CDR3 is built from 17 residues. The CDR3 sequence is CATSRTLGTGAYNEQFF. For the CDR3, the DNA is TGTGCCACCAGCAGAACTCTCGGGACAGGGGCCTACAATGAGCAGTTCTTC.

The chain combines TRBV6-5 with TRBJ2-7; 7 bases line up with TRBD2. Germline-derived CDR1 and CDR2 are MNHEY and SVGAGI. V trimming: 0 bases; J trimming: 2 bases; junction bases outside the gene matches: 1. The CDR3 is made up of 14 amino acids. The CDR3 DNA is TGTGCCAGCAGTTACTCAGGGAGGGCCTACGAGCAGTACTTC. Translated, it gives CASSYSGRAYEQYF.

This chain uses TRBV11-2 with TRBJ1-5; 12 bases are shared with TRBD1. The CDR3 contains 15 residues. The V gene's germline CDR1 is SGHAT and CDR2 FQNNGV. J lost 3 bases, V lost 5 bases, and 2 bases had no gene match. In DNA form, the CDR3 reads TGTGCCAGCAGCAGGGGACAGGGGGCCAATCAGCCCCAGCATTTT. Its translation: CASSRGQGANQPQHF.

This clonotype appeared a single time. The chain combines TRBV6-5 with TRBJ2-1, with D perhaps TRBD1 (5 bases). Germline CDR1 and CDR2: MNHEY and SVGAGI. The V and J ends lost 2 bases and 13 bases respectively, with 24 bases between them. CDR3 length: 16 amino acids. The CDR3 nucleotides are TGTGCCAGCAGTTACGGGGCAGCCAGCTCAAAAGAGACCCAGTTCTTC. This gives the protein CASSYGAASSKETQFF.

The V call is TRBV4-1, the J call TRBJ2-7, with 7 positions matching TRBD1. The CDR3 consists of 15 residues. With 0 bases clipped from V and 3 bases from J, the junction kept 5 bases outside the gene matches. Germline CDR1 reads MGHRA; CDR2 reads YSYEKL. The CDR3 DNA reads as TGCGCCAGCAGCCAAGAAGGACAGGCCAACTACGAGCAGTACTTC. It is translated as CASSQEGQANYEQYF.

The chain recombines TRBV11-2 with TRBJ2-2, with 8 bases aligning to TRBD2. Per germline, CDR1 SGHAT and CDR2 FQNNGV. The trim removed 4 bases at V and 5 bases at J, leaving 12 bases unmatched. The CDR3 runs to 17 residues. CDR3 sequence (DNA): TGTGCCAGCAGCTCCCCTGGGGCGGGGGGTCGGACCGGGGAGCTGTTTTTT. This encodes CASSSPGAGGRTGELFF.

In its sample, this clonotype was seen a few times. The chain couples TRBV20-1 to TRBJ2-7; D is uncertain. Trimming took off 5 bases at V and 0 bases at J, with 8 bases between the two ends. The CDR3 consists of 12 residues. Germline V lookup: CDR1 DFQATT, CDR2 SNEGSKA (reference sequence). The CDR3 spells CSAQQDSYEQYF. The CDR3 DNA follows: TGCAGTGCTCAGCAGGACTCCTACGAGCAGTACTTC.

The CDR3 loop reads CASSLTPNTDTQYF. CDR3 coding DNA: TGTGCCAGCAGTTTGACTCCCAACACAGATACGCAGTATTTT. The V call is TRBV27, the J call TRBJ2-3; D ambiguous. The CDR3 consists of 14 residues. CDR1 and CDR2 (germline): MNHEY, SMNVEV (reference sequence). Trimming left V 3 bases short and J 2 bases short, with 9 bases between.

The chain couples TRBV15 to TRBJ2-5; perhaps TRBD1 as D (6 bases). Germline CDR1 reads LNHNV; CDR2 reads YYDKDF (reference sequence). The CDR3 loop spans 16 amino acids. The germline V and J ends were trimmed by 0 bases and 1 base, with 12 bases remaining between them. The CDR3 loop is CATSREVQGSQETQYF. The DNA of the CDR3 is TGTGCCACCAGCAGAGAGGTACAGGGTTCCCAAGAGACCCAGTACTTC.

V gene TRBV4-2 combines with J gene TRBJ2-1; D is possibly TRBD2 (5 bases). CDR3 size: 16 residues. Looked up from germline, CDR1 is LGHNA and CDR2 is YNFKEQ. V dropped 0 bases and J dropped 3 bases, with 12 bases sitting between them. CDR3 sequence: CASSQETGRNYNEQFF. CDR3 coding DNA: TGTGCCAGCAGCCAAGAAACGGGAAGAAACTACAATGAGCAGTTCTTC.

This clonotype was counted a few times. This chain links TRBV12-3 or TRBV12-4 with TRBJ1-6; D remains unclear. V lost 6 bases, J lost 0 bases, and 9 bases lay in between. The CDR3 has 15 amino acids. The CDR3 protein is CASREASSYNSPLHF. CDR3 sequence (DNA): TGTGCCAGCAGGGAGGCGAGCTCCTATAATTCACCCCTCCACTTT.

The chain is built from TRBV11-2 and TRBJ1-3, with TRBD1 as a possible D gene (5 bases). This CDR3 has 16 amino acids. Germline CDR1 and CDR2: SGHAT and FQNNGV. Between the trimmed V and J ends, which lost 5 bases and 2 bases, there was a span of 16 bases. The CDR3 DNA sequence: TGTGCCAGCAGCGCGACAGCGTTCGTAACTGGAAACACCATATATTTT. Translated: CASSATAFVTGNTIYF.

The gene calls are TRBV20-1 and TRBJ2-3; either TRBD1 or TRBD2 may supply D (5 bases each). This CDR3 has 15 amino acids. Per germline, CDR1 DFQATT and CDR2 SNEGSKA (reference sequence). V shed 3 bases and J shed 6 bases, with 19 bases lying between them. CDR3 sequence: CSARSGASRADTQYF. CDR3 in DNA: TGCAGTGCTAGGTCCGGGGCCTCCAGGGCGGATACGCAGTATTTT.

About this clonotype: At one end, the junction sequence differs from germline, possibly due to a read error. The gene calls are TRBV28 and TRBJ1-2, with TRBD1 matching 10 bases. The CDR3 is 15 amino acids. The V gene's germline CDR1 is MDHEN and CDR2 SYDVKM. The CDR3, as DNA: TGTGTCAGCAGACCCGGGACAGGGGTTCTTCTGGGCTACACCTTC. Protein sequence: CVSRPGTGVLLGYTF.

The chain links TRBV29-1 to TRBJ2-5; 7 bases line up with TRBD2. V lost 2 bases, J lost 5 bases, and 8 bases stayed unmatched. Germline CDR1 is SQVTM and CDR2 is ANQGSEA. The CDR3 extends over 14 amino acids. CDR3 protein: CSVELGLGGETQYF. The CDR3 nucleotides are TGCAGCGTTGAATTAGGACTAGGAGGCGAGACCCAGTACTTC.